Listed below are T cell receptor beta chains from one sample, sequenced in a study of T cells in Graves' hyperthyroidism and ophthalmopathy. MiXCR, applied by TCRdb to the multiplex PCR reads, yields one record per CDR3 protein. The sample carries hundreds of thousands of distinct CDR3 sequences, about 45% recorded once. Sequencing was done on a sample of peripheral blood or thyroid tissue (not recorded which). The receptors were sampled from an adult man with Graves' disease, either hyperthyroidism or ophthalmopathy (not recorded which). Both conserved end residues are part of each CDR3. Each record gives: V gene, clone size, D gene, J gene, CDR3 DNA, CDR3 protein. A D gene is named only where the DNA matches it firmly. Rows give clone size only sometimes, using once, few, many, or a class for an expanded clone.

>TRBV7-9|.|.|TRBJ1-4
TGTGCCAGCAGCCCGCGGGCGGCCGCAACTAATGAAAAACTGTTTTTT
CASSPRAAATNEKLFF
>TRBV19|few|.|TRBJ2-2
TGTGCCAGTAGTAGGACAGGGAGGGGGACCGGGGAGCTGTTTTTT
CASSRTGRGTGELFF
>TRBV12-3/TRBV12-4|few|.|TRBJ1-2
TGTGCCAGCAGTTTACGACGGCAAGGGGGCTACACCTTC
CASSLRRQGGYTF
>TRBV29-1|.|.|TRBJ1-4
TGCAGCTTCCAGGACAGCGGTGAAAAACTGTTTTTT
CSFQDSGEKLFF
>TRBV19|few|.|TRBJ1-2
TGTGCCAGTAGTTACAGTCACTATGGCTACACCTTC
CASSYSHYGYTF
>TRBV14|many|.|TRBJ1-2
TGTGCCAGCAGCCAAGGGTCTGGCTACACCTTC
CASSQGSGYTF
>TRBV10-3|.|.|TRBJ2-5
TGTGCCATCAGCGATGGAGGACAAGAGACCCAGTACTTC
CAISDGGQETQYF
>TRBV20-1|.|TRBD1|TRBJ2-2
TGCAGTGCTAGACCGGGACAGGGGTCCGACACCGGGGAGCTGTTTTTT
CSARPGQGSDTGELFF
>TRBV9|.|TRBD1|TRBJ2-2
TGTGCCAGCAGCGACGCCGGACAGGCGCCTTTGAACACCGGGGAGCTGTTTTTT
CASSDAGQAPLNTGELFF
>TRBV14|many|.|TRBJ1-2
TGTGCCAGCAGCCAGGGGGCAGGGAACTATGGCTACACCTTC
CASSQGAGNYGYTF
>TRBV2|many|TRBD1|TRBJ1-1
TGTGCCAGCACGGACAGGTCGAACACTGAAGCTTTCTTT
CASTDRSNTEAFF
>TRBV5-8|.|.|TRBJ1-4
TGTGCCAGCAGCCCAAGTCCACTGTTTTTT
CASSPSPLFF
>TRBV29-1|many|TRBD1|TRBJ2-7
TGCAGCGTGGACAGGGGTTGGCGGAACGAGCAGTACTTC
CSVDRGWRNEQYF
>TRBV4-3|.|.|TRBJ1-2
TGCGCCAGCAGCCAAGAAGGTGGTCCGTACTATGGCTACACCTTC
CASSQEGGPYYGYTF
>TRBV10-3|few|TRBD1|TRBJ1-2
TGTGCCATCAGTGACACTCCGACAGGGGATGTCGATGGCTACACCTTC
CAISDTPTGDVDGYTF
>TRBV7-9|many|TRBD1|TRBJ1-2
TGTGCCAGCAGCTTCGGACAGGGGAACGGGGGCTACACCTTC
CASSFGQGNGGYTF
>TRBV14|few|TRBD1|TRBJ2-7
TGTGCCAGCAGCCACAATTCCGGGACAGGGGGCGAGCAGTACTTC
CASSHNSGTGGEQYF
>TRBV5-1|few|.|TRBJ1-1
TGCGCCAGCAGCCTTCCAGGGGAGGGCCTAGCTGAAGCTTTCTTT
CASSLPGEGLAEAFF
>TRBV29-1|.|TRBD1|TRBJ2-5
TGCAGCGGGTCGACAGGGGGAGAGACCCAGTACTTC
CSGSTGGETQYF
>TRBV13|.|TRBD1|TRBJ1-6
TGTGCCAGCAGCTTTAACAGGGGGAAATACTATAATTCACCCCTCCACTTT
CASSFNRGKYYNSPLHF
>TRBV20-1|.|.|TRBJ1-3
TGCAGTGCTAGAGATCTTCAGGGGAGCTCTGGAAACACCATATATTTT
CSARDLQGSSGNTIYF
>TRBV25-1|many|TRBD1|TRBJ1-5
TGTGCCAGCAGTCCAGCAGGGGGTCAACAGCCCCAGCATTTT
CASSPAGGQQPQHF
>TRBV9|many|.|TRBJ1-5
TGTGCCAGCAGCAGGGTAGGAGATAATCAGCCCCAGCATTTT
CASSRVGDNQPQHF
>TRBV20-1|.|.|TRBJ2-7
TGCAGTGCTAGCTGGACGGGGGGCATCTACGAGCAGTACTTC
CSASWTGGIYEQYF
>TRBV20-1|few|.|TRBJ2-7
TGCAGTGCTAGATCCCCGGACACCTTCGAGCAGTACTTC
CSARSPDTFEQYF
>TRBV5-4|.|TRBD1|TRBJ2-7
TGTGCCAGCAGCATACAAGACAGGGACTACGAGCAGTACTTC
CASSIQDRDYEQYF
>TRBV20-1|.|.|TRBJ1-5
TGCAGTGCTAGAGATCGAGGGTTCAGTCAGCCCCAGCATTTT
CSARDRGFSQPQHF